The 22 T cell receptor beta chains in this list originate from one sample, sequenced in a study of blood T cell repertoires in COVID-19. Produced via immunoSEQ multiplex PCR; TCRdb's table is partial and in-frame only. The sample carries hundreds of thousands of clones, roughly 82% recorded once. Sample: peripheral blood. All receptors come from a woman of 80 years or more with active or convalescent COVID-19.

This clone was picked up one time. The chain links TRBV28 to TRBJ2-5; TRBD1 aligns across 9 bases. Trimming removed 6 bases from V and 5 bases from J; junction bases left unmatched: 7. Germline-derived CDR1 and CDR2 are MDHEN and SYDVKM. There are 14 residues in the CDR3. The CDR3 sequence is CASSPQGARETQYF. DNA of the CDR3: TGTGCCAGCAGCCCACAGGGGGCGCGGGAGACCCAGTACTTC.

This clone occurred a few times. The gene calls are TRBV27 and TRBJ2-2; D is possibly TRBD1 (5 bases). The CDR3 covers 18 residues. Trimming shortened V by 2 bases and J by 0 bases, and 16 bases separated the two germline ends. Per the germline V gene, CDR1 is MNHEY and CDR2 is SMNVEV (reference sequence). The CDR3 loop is CASSLKPRQYSNTGELFF. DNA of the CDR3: TGTGCCAGCAGTTTAAAGCCCCGACAGTACTCGAACACCGGGGAGCTGTTTTTT.

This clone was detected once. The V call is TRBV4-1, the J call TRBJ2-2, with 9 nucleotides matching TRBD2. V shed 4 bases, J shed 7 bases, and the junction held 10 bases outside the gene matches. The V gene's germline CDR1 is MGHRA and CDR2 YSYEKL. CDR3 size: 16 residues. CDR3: CASSPSGTSRDGELFF. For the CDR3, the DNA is TGCGCCAGCAGCCCATCCGGGACTAGCCGGGACGGGGAGCTGTTTTTT.

This chain's CDR3 is CASRLDRGLETQYF. The CDR3 region has the DNA TGTGCCAGCAGACTCGACAGGGGACTGGAGACCCAGTACTTC. This sequence joins TRBV7-9 and TRBJ2-5, with TRBD1 matching over 8 bases. This CDR3 has 14 residues. The germline gives CDR1 SEHNR, CDR2 FQNEAQ (reference sequence). Germline trimming cut 6 bases from V and 5 bases from J; bases unmatched to any gene: 8.

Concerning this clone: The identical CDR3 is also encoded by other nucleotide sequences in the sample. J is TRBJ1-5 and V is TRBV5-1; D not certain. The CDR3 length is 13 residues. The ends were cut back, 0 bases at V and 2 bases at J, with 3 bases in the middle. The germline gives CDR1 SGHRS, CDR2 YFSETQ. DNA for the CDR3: TGCGCCAGCAGCTTGGTAGGCAATCAGCCCCAGCATTTT. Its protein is CASSLVGNQPQHF.

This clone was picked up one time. The CDR3 bases are TGTGCCAGCAGCGTAAAGCCTTCCTCCTACAATGAGCAGTTCTTC. This codes for CASSVKPSSYNEQFF. The chain uses TRBV9 and TRBJ2-1; D call uncertain. With 1 base removed from V and 0 bases from J, the gap between germline ends came to 8 bases. Germline CDR1 is SGDLS and CDR2 is YYNGEE. The CDR3 consists of 15 residues.

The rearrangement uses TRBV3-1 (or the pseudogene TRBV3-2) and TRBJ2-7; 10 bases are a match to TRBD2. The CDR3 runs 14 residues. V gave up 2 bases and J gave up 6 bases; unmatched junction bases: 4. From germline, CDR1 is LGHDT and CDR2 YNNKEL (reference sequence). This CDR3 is CASSQLAGVTEQYF. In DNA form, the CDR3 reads TGTGCCAGCAGCCAACTAGCGGGGGTTACCGAGCAGTACTTC.

CDR3 nucleotide sequence: TGTGCCAGCAGCCAAGATAGTACAGGGGGAGTTGGCTATGGCTACACCTTC. It is translated as CASSQDSTGGVGYGYTF. This chain connects TRBV4-2 to TRBJ1-2, with 8 bases lining up with TRBD1. This CDR3 spans 17 amino acids. From germline, CDR1 is LGHNA and CDR2 YNFKEQ. J gave up 4 bases and V 0 bases, and 10 bases lay outside the gene matches.

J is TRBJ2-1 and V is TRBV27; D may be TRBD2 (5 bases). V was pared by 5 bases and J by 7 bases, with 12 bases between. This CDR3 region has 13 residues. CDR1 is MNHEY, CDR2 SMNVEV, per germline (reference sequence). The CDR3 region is CASSPSRGNEQFF. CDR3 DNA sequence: TGTGCCAGCAGTCCAAGTCGAGGGAATGAGCAGTTCTTC.

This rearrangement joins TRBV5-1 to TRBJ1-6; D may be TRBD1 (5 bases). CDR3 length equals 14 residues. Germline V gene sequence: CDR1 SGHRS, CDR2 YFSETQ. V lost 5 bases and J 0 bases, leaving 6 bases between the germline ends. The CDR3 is CASRRGSYNSPLHF. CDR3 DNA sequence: TGCGCCAGCAGAAGGGGCTCCTATAATTCACCCCTCCACTTT.

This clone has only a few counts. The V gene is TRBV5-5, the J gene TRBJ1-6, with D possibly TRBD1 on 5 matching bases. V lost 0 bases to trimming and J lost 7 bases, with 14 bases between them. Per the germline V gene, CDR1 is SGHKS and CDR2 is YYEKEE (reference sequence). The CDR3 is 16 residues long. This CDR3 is CASSLAELQGNSPLHF. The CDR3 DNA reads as TGTGCCAGCAGCTTGGCCGAGCTGCAGGGAAATTCACCCCTCCACTTT.

The CDR3 DNA is TGCGCCAGCAGCTTGAGCGGGATTGAGCAGTTCTTC. Protein product: CASSLSGIEQFF. V usage is TRBV5-1 and J usage is TRBJ2-1, with 7 bases identical to TRBD2. The CDR3 is 12 amino acids. Per the germline V gene, CDR1 is SGHRS and CDR2 is YFSETQ. V lost 1 base to trimming and J lost 9 bases; unmatched junction nucleotides: 1.

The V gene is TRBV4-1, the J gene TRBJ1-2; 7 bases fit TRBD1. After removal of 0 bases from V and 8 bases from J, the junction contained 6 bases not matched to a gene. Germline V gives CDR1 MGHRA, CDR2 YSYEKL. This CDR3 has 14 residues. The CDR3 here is CASSQEMTGQGYTF. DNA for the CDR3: TGCGCCAGCAGCCAAGAGATGACAGGGCAGGGCTACACCTTC.

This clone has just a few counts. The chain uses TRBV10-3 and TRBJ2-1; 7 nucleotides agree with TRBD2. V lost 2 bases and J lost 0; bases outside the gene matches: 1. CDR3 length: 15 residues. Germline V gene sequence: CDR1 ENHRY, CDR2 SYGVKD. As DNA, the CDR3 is TGTGCCATCAGTGAGCGGACTAGCTCCTACAATGAGCAGTTCTTC. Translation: CAISERTSSYNEQFF.

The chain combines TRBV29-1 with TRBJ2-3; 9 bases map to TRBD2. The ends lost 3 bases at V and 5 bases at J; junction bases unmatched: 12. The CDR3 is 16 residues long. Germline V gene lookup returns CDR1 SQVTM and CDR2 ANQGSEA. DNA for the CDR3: TGCAGCGTTGAGAATATGCGGGGGGGCCTTGGAGATACGCAGTATTTT. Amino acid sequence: CSVENMRGGLGDTQYF.

The CDR3 spells CASSSVQGLNYGYTF. For the CDR3, the DNA is TGTGCCAGCAGTTCTGTACAGGGGCTTAACTATGGCTACACCTTC. The V and J genes are TRBV28 and TRBJ1-2, with 7 positions matching TRBD1. Per germline, CDR1 MDHEN and CDR2 SYDVKM. CDR3 length equals 15 residues. V lost 4 bases, J lost 1 base, and 6 bases stayed unmatched.

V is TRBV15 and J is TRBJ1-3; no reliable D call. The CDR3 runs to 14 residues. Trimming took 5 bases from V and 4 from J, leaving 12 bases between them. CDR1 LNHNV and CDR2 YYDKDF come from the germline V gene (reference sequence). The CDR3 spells CATSRRVSGNTIYF. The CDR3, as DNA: TGTGCCACCAGCCGGAGGGTATCCGGAAACACCATATATTTT.

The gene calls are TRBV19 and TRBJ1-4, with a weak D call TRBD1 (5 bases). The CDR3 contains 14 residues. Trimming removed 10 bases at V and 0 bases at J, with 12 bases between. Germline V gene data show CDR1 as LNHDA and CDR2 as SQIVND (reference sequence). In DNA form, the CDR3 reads TGTGCCACCAAACTACAGGCAACTAATGAAAAACTGTTTTTT. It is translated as CATKLQATNEKLFF.

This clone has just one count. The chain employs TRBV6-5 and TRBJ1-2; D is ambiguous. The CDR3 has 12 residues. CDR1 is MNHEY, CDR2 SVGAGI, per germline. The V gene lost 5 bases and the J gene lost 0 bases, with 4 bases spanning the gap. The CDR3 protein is CASSRANYGYTF. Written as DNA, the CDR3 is TGTGCCAGCAGTCGAGCTAACTATGGCTACACCTTC.

The CDR3 here is CSVAGAYSGANVLTF. The CDR3, as DNA: TGCAGCGTGGCAGGGGCGTACTCTGGGGCCAACGTCCTGACTTTC. The gene calls are TRBV29-1 and TRBJ2-6; tentatively, D is TRBD1 (6 bases). The CDR3 has 15 residues. The germline V gene has CDR1 SQVTM and CDR2 ANQGSEA. Trimming removed 6 bases at V and 0 bases at J, with 12 bases between.

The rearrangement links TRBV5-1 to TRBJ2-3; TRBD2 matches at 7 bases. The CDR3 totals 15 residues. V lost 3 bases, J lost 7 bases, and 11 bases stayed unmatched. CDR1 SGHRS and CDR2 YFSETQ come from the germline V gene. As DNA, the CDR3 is TGCGCCAGCAGCTCGCGCTTAATGGGGGGGAATACGCAGTATTTT. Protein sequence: CASSSRLMGGNTQYF.

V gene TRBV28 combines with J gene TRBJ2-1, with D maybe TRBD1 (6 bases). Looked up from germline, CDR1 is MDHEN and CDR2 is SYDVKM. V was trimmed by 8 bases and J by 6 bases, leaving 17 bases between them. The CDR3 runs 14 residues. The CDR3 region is CASGRGQSLNEQFF. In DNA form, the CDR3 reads TGTGCCAGCGGACGAGGACAGAGTCTCAATGAGCAGTTCTTC. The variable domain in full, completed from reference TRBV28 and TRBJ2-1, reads DVKVTQSSRYLVKRTGEKVFLECVQDMDHENMFWYRQDPGLGLRLIYFSYDVKMKEKGDIPEGYSVSREKKERFSLILESASTNQTSMYLCASGRGQSLNEQFFGPGTRLTVL.